Listed below are T cell receptor beta chains from one sample, sequenced in a study of cytomegalovirus exposure and HLA in healthy donors. Here immunoSEQ multiplex PCR was the method, and the copy in TCRdb shows in-frame clones only, minus some. The repertoire includes about 120,000 clones, 80% of them detected once, and 8.5% to 10% sits in the top ten. Sequencing used PBMCs. These receptors originate from a female donor in good health and CMV-seropositive. CDR3s include the opening cysteine and the closing phenylalanine or tryptophan. A D gene is named only where the DNA matches it firmly. Size is stated for part of the rows, as once, few or many counts, or as a class when the clone is expanded.

>-|TRBJ2-1|-|TRBV2
TGTGCCAGCAGTGAATCCCGTGAGCAGTTCTTC
CASSESREQFF
>-|TRBJ1-4|-|TRBV4-2
TGTGCCAGCAGGGATCGGGGCGGGGAGGAAAAACTGTTTTTT
CASRDRGGEEKLFF
>-|TRBJ2-3|-|TRBV7-3
TGTGCCAGCAGCTTAATTTCGGGTAGCACAGATACGCAGTATTTT
CASSLISGSTDTQYF
>-|TRBJ2-3|-|TRBV5-1
TGCGCCAGCAGCTTGTTTAGTGCGGGTTCTAGCACAGATACGCAGTATTTT
CASSLFSAGSSTDTQYF
>-|TRBJ2-3|TRBD2|TRBV5-4
TGTGCCAGCAGCTTAAGGCGGGGGGGCCCCGGAGATACGCAGTATTTT
CASSLRRGGPGDTQYF
>-|TRBJ2-7|-|TRBV6-5
TGTGCCAGCAGTTACTCACAGGGCTACGAGCAGTACTTC
CASSYSQGYEQYF
>few|TRBJ1-5|-|TRBV12-5
TGTGCTAGTCGAATTTCGGGGAATAGCAATCAGCCCCAGCATTTT
CASRISGNSNQPQHF
>-|TRBJ1-5|-|TRBV7-9
TGTGCCAGCAGCGGAGACAGCTCCAATCAGCCCCAGCATTTT
CASSGDSSNQPQHF
>-|TRBJ1-1|TRBD1|TRBV2
TGTGCCAGCAGACGGGACAGGGGAGTGGACACTGAAGCTTTCTTT
CASRRDRGVDTEAFF
>-|TRBJ2-3|-|TRBV10-1
TGCGCCAGCAGTGAGTCGTTTCAAGGGGGTACGCAGTATTTT
CASSESFQGGTQYF
>-|TRBJ2-1|TRBD1|TRBV30
TGTGCCTGGGACCCACTAGACAGGGGGAATGAGCAGTTCTTC
CAWDPLDRGNEQFF
>-|TRBJ2-6|-|TRBV29-1
TGCAGCCCTTCGAAGCAATGGAGGTATGTTATCCCCTGGGCTGGGGCCAACGTCCTGACTTTC
CSPSKQWRYVIPWAGANVLTF
>-|TRBJ1-5|-|TRBV28
TGTGCCAGCGGTGGAGGGAGAGGCAATCAGCCCCAGCATTTT
CASGGGRGNQPQHF
>once|TRBJ1-1|-|TRBV14
TGTGCCAGCAGCCAAGTCCCGGACAGTTTGAACACTGAAGCTTTCTTT
CASSQVPDSLNTEAFF
>-|TRBJ2-3|-|TRBV18
TGTGCCAGCTCACCCATGAGCACAGATACGCAGTATTTT
CASSPMSTDTQYF
>-|TRBJ1-2|TRBD1|TRBV28
TGTGCCAGCAGTTCCTATTCGACAGGGCTAAACTATGGCTACACCTTC
CASSSYSTGLNYGYTF
>-|TRBJ1-2|TRBD1|TRBV11-2
TGTGCCAGCAGCTTCGCCCGGGGGACAGGGGGCGGTCTGGTTGGCTACACCTTC
CASSFARGTGGGLVGYTF
>-|TRBJ1-4|-|TRBV5-6
TGTGCCAGCAGCTATACAGGGCTCGGGTTAGGAGAAAAACTGTTTTTT
CASSYTGLGLGEKLFF
>-|TRBJ1-2|-|TRBV6-5
TGTGCCAGCAGTTTCACTCGAACGGTCAACTATGGCTACACCTTC
CASSFTRTVNYGYTF